What follows are 8 T cell receptor beta chains derived from one specimen sequenced in a study of response to subunit inactivated influenza vaccine. TCRdb re-derived calls from the RT-PCR reads in MiXCR, one entry per CDR3 protein. The repertoire holds about 160,000 distinct CDR3 sequences, about a tenth seen once, with over 10% in the top ten. The sample here was non-naive T cells sorted from PBMCs, taken roughly 6 weeks after vaccination. The receptors originated from a man in his forties or fifties who received an inactivated influenza vaccine.

The chain links TRBV5-1 to TRBJ2-2; 7 nucleotides match TRBD1. CDR3 length: 15 amino acids. The V segment lost 0 bases and the J segment 4 bases; nucleotides outside the gene matches: 3. Germline-derived CDR1 and CDR2 are SGHRS and YFSETQ. CDR3 loop: CASSLVGQATGELFF. As DNA, the CDR3 is TGCGCCAGCAGCTTGGTCGGACAGGCCACCGGGGAGCTGTTTTTT.

This clonotype has a count of ten or more. The CDR3 coding sequence is TGTGCCAGCAGCTTCCGGACAGGGGGAGAGACCCAGTACTTC. Protein product: CASSFRTGGETQYF. The chain combines TRBV7-2 with TRBJ2-5; 10 bases fit TRBD1. Germline CDR1 is SGHTA and CDR2 is FQGNSA. V shed 3 bases, J shed 4 bases, and the junction held 2 bases outside the gene matches. This CDR3 is 14 amino acids long.

This clonotype was counted only a few times. This chain connects TRBV10-2 to TRBJ2-7; 16 nucleotides match TRBD2. Trimming at V came to 3 bases and at J to 3 bases, leaving 5 bases not matched to a gene. CDR3 length: 17 residues. Germline V lookup: CDR1 WSHSY, CDR2 SAAADI. DNA of the CDR3: TGCGCCAGCAGTGATCCGGGACTAGCGGGGGGGAACTACGAGCAGTACTTC. As protein: CASSDPGLAGGNYEQYF.

This clonotype was counted many times. CDR3 loop: CASRGGRGTDTQYF. CDR3 nucleotides: TGTGCCAGCAGGGGAGGACGGGGCACAGATACGCAGTATTTT. V is TRBV7-8 and J is TRBJ2-3; D perhaps matches TRBD2 (6 bases). The length of the CDR3 is 14 residues. The V end was cut by 6 bases, the J end by 1 base, with 11 bases between. The germline V gene encodes CDR1 SGHVS and CDR2 FQNEAQ.

The chain combines TRBV30 with TRBJ2-5; 8 nucleotides line up with TRBD2. From germline, CDR1 is GTSNPN and CDR2 SVGIG (reference sequence). This CDR3 contains 17 residues. The ends lost 1 base at V and 7 bases at J; junction bases unmatched: 17. The CDR3 is CAWSDPTGTRGRVTQYF. CDR3 bases: TGTGCCTGGAGTGACCCTACCGGGACTAGAGGCCGCGTGACCCAGTACTTC.

Worth noting for this clonotype: One base away lies a much larger clone, so this may be a sequencing read error. J is TRBJ2-5 and V is TRBV15; a weak D match, TRBD1 (6 bases). Trimming stripped 4 bases from V and 2 bases from J, with 14 bases between. The CDR3 covers 15 residues. Germline V gene sequence: CDR1 LNHNV, CDR2 YYDKDF (reference sequence). CDR3: CATSKGGDYQETQYF. The CDR3 DNA reads TGTGCCACCAGCAAAGGGGGAGACTATCAAGAGACCCAGTACTTC.

The V and J genes are TRBV19 and TRBJ2-3; D assignment may be TRBD1 or TRBD2 (5 bases each). V was shortened by 4 bases and J by 2 bases, with 10 bases between the two germline ends. Germline CDR1 is LNHDA and CDR2 is SQIVND (reference sequence). The CDR3 spans 14 residues. As DNA, the CDR3 is TGTGCCAGTAGTAGAGGGACCTTCACAGATACGCAGTATTTT. Translation gives CASSRGTFTDTQYF.

The rearrangement joins TRBV5-1 to TRBJ2-7, with D possibly being TRBD1 or TRBD2 (5 bases each). Trimming shortened V by 3 bases and J by 6 bases, and 16 bases separated the two germline ends. From germline, CDR1 is SGHRS and CDR2 YFSETQ. CDR3 length: 14 residues. The CDR3 reads CASSSGTAGAEQYF. CDR3 sequence (DNA): TGCGCCAGCAGCTCCGGGACGGCCGGCGCCGAGCAGTACTTC.